Below are 15 T cell receptor beta chains sequenced from a single sample in a study of cytomegalovirus exposure and HLA in healthy donors. Use of 60 Vbeta and 13 Jbeta primers characterized the PCR. The method was immunoSEQ multiplex PCR; TCRdb's version includes in-frame clones alone and lacks a portion of them. The data contain about 160,000 clones, approximately 75% of them singletons. Sequencing was carried out using PBMCs. Every receptor here comes from a man between 25 and 39 years old in good health and CMV-seropositive.

CDR3 loop: CAWSVREGSVRAFF. In DNA form, the CDR3 reads TGTGCCTGGAGTGTACGGGAGGGGTCGGTTCGAGCTTTCTTT. The chain recombines TRBV30 with TRBJ1-1; D may be TRBD1 (5 bases). Germline V CDR1 and CDR2: GTSNPN, SVGIG (reference sequence). The CDR3 extends over 14 amino acids. Trimming took 0 bases from V and 10 from J, leaving 18 bases between them.

The rearrangement uses TRBV6-6 and TRBJ2-1; 9 bases align to TRBD1. Germline values: CDR1 MNHNY, CDR2 SVGAGI (reference sequence). Trimming cost V 11 bases and J 6 bases; bases outside gene matches: 8. This CDR3 is 13 amino acids long. The CDR3 region has the DNA TGTGCCGGCCGGGACAGGGATAGCAATGAGCAGTTCTTC. It specifies CAGRDRDSNEQFF.

The chain carries TRBV5-1 and TRBJ2-2, with TRBD1 matching 10 bases. Germline lookup yields CDR1 SGHRS and CDR2 YFSETQ. The CDR3 totals 16 residues. V lost 4 bases, J lost 3 bases, and 6 bases stayed unmatched. In DNA form, the CDR3 reads TGCGCCAGCAGCACCGGGACAGGGGATTACACCGGGGAGCTGTTTTTT. It yields the protein CASSTGTGDYTGELFF.

CDR3 amino acids: CASSFSWDRGGTGELFF. The CDR3 region has the DNA TGTGCCAGCAGTTTTTCCTGGGACAGGGGAGGCACCGGGGAGCTGTTTTTT. V and J are TRBV28 and TRBJ2-2, with 10 bases fitting TRBD1. This CDR3 is built from 17 residues. With 3 bases clipped from V and 4 bases from J, the junction kept 8 bases outside the gene matches. Per germline, CDR1 MDHEN and CDR2 SYDVKM.

This clone has a handful of counts. The rearrangement joins TRBV27 to TRBJ1-2; 7 bases are a match to TRBD1. With V trimmed by 11 bases and J by 3 bases, 18 bases remained unmatched. The CDR3 runs to 16 residues. CDR1 and CDR2 from the germline V gene are MNHEY and SMNVEV (reference sequence). CDR3 in DNA: TGTGCCGCTGCCGAGGGGGCTTCAGGGTCCTACTATGGCTACACCTTC. Its protein product is CAAAEGASGSYYGYTF.

The chain couples TRBV11-2 to TRBJ2-7; 14 nucleotides line up with TRBD2. CDR1 SGHAT and CDR2 FQNNGV come from the germline V gene. CDR3 size: 15 residues. With V trimmed by 4 bases and J by 3 bases, 2 bases remained unmatched. CDR3 sequence (DNA): TGTGCCAGCAGCTCTGGACTAGCGGGGGGCTACGAGCAGTACTTC. Translated: CASSSGLAGGYEQYF.

The chain joins TRBV9 to TRBJ2-3, with 7 bases that match TRBD2. CDR1 and CDR2 (germline): SGDLS, YYNGEE. This CDR3 is built from 14 residues. V was clipped by 7 bases and J by 2 bases; unmatched bases: 7. The CDR3 DNA sequence: TGTGCCAGCGCTCGGGGGGATCTCACAGATACGCAGTATTTT. Its translation is CASARGDLTDTQYF.

The chain links TRBV7-9 to TRBJ1-3; no clear D. V dropped 1 base and J dropped 0 bases, with 10 bases sitting between them. CDR1 and CDR2 (germline): SEHNR, FQNEAQ (reference sequence). The CDR3 is made up of 16 amino acids. CDR3 bases: TGTGCCAGCAGCTTAGTTCTGGAGGCCTCTGGAAACACCATATATTTT. Protein: CASSLVLEASGNTIYF.

This chain links TRBV4-3 with TRBJ2-6, with D perhaps TRBD1 (6 bases). Germline CDR1 LGHNA, CDR2 YSLEER. The CDR3 runs to 17 residues. V shed 4 bases and J shed 0 bases, with 13 bases lying between them. The CDR3 loop is CASSRTEGGSGANVLTF. CDR3 DNA: TGCGCCAGCAGCCGCACAGAAGGGGGCTCTGGGGCCAACGTCCTGACTTTC.

The CDR3, as DNA: TGCGCCAGCGGGTTACAGGGAACGGAAGCTTTCTTT. Protein sequence: CASGLQGTEAFF. V is TRBV10-2 and J is TRBJ1-1, with D tentatively TRBD1 (6 bases). Germline V CDR1 and CDR2: WSHSY, SAAADI. The CDR3 runs 12 residues. V lost 8 bases to trimming and J lost 8 bases, with 15 bases between them.

The V and J genes are TRBV19 and TRBJ2-7; no clear D. The V and J ends lost 1 base and 0 bases respectively, with 7 bases between them. The CDR3 is 14 residues long. Per germline, CDR1 LNHDA and CDR2 SQIVND (reference sequence). This chain's CDR3 is CASSIVSHSYEQYF. CDR3 coding DNA: TGTGCCAGTAGTATAGTCAGTCACTCCTACGAGCAGTACTTC.

The V and J genes are TRBV5-1 and TRBJ2-7, with D unresolved. The CDR3 has 13 residues. CDR1 is SGHRS, CDR2 YFSETQ, per germline. V shed 4 bases and J shed 3 bases, with 11 bases lying between them. CDR3 bases: TGCGCCAGCAGCGTCAGGCACAGCTACGAGCAGTACTTC. It yields the protein CASSVRHSYEQYF.

The rearrangement links TRBV6-6 to TRBJ1-1; D is unresolved. V shed 7 bases and J shed 7 bases, with 13 bases lying between them. Looked up from germline, CDR1 is MNHNY and CDR2 is SVGAGI (reference sequence). The CDR3 is 12 residues long. CDR3 sequence reads: CASNAGGGEAFF. The CDR3 DNA follows: TGTGCCAGCAATGCCGGTGGCGGTGAAGCTTTCTTT.

The chain has TRBV10-3 and TRBJ1-1; TRBD1 is a possible D gene (6 bases). V was pared by 6 bases and J by 1 base, with 12 bases between. The CDR3 is 14 residues long. Germline V gene data show CDR1 as ENHRY and CDR2 as SYGVKD. CDR3 DNA: TGTGCCATCAGCGTTACAGGGTCGAACACTGAAGCTTTCTTT. Translating it yields CAISVTGSNTEAFF.

The chain is built from TRBV6-1 and TRBJ1-3; unclear D gene. The germline V and J ends were trimmed by 2 bases and 0 bases, with 5 bases remaining between them. Germline loops: CDR1 MNHNS, CDR2 SASEGT. This CDR3 has 14 residues. The CDR3 nucleotides are TGTGCCAGCAGTGAATTGGCCTCTGGAAACACCATATATTTT. Amino acids: CASSELASGNTIYF.